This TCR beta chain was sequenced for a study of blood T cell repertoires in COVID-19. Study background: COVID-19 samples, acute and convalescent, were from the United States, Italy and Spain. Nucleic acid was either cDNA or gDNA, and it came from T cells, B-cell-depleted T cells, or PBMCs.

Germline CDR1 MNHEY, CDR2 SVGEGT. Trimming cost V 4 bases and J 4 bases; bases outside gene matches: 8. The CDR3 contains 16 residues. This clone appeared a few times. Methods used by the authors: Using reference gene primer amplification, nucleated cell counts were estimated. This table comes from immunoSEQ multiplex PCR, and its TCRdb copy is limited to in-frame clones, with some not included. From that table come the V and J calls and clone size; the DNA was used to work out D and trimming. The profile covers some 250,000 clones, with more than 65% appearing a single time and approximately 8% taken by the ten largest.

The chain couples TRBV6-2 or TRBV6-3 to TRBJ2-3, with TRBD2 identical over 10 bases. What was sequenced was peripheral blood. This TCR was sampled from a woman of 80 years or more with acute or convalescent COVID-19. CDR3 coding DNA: TGTGCCAGCAGTTTCAAGCGGGGGGGCCTTGCAGATACGCAGTATTTT. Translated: CASSFKRGGLADTQYF.